This TCR beta chain was recovered during a study of cytomegalovirus exposure and HLA in healthy donors. The CDR3 extends over 15 amino acids. The V gene's germline CDR1 is LNHDA and CDR2 SQIVND (reference sequence). The V gene end was trimmed by 5 bases and the J gene end by 1 base; junction bases not matched to a gene: 2. Primers: 60 Vbeta forward and 13 Jbeta reverse. Profiled with immunoSEQ multiplex PCR; TCRdb holds only in-frame clones, not every one. The sample consists of tens of thousands of clones, over 70% of them appearing once. The clonotype originates from a man aged 45 to 65 in good health and CMV-seropositive. The chain links TRBV19 to TRBJ2-3; 11 bases fit TRBD2. The sample taken for sequencing was PBMCs. The CDR3 loop reads CASSPSGGRTDTQYF. CDR3 nucleotide sequence: TGTGCCAGTAGTCCTAGCGGGGGGCGCACAGATACGCAGTATTTT.